The present entry profiles one T cell receptor beta chain with its context. Its antigen target is currently unknown. No qualities accompany the bases; no much larger clone lies one base away. This sample is drawn from a study of sequential checkpoint blockade in melanoma (dated by TCRdb to the late 2010s). A note on the overall study: Patients were randomized 1:1 to first-line nivolumab followed by ipilimumab (arm A) or ipilimumab followed by nivolumab (arm B). Both trial sequences were followed by maintenance nivolumab. Broader findings and caveats from the paper: The response-prediction model combining TCR metrics and mutation burden needs validation in larger, independent patient cohorts.

TCRbeta CDR3 regions were immunosequenced from genomic DNA with the immunoSEQ Assay. Prior to high-throughput sequencing, genomic DNA was amplified by bias-controlled multiplex PCR. On the authors' methods: To quantify the absolute abundance of each unique TCRbeta CDR3 region, the sequences were collapsed and filtered. Clonality was defined as 1 minus Pielou's evenness and was calculated using productive rearrangements only. A previously published method was used to identify clones whose frequencies were significantly greater in on-treatment samples than in baseline samples. The table was pulled from immuneACCESS by TCRdb, which kept in-frame rearrangements only. Such tables lose some clones; where checked, under half of the loss comes from unresolved V genes, and the rest has no known cause. The DNA was the basis for D and trimming; V, J and clone size are from that table. This sample is represented by some 31,000 clones; around 88% of them were singletons. 22% of the sample is in the top ten clones.

The intended sense of this specimen's treatment or condition label: randomized to nivolumab then ipilimumab (arm A) or the reverse (arm B). None of the patients in the trial had previously been given DNA-damaging chemotherapy. A FACS Aria II flow cytometer was used to sort live CD3+CD8+ cells that were negative for CD19 and CD56 from thawed PBMCs. Samples came from patients with melanoma in CheckMate 064, a randomized, open-label phase II trial of sequential checkpoint blockade. Peripheral blood mononuclear cells were collected by leukapheresis, purified with Ficoll-Paque, and frozen in human serum with 10% DMSO. Immediately after sorting, the purity of sorted blood CD3+CD8+ cells was verified to be >98%, after which DNA was extracted. The CDR1 and CDR2 encoded by the germline V gene are SGDLS and YYNGEE. At the junction V is shortened by 3 bases and J by 0 bases, with 12 bases in between. Spanning cysteine to phenylalanine, the CDR3 consists of 15 amino acids. The entry retains the CDR3 DNA only, 45 bases that are in frame from base 1.

This specimen was CD8+ T cells sorted from blood (inferred from file names), taken from a patient given nivolumab and ipilimumab in sequence. The rearrangement combines TRBV9 with TRBJ2-5; possibly the D gene is TRBD1, per 6 matching bases. This sequence originates from a human donor with melanoma. The nucleotide sequence is TGTGCCAGCAGCGGCAGCCGGGACAACCAAGAGACCCAGTACTTC. Its translation is CASSGSRDNQETQYF.